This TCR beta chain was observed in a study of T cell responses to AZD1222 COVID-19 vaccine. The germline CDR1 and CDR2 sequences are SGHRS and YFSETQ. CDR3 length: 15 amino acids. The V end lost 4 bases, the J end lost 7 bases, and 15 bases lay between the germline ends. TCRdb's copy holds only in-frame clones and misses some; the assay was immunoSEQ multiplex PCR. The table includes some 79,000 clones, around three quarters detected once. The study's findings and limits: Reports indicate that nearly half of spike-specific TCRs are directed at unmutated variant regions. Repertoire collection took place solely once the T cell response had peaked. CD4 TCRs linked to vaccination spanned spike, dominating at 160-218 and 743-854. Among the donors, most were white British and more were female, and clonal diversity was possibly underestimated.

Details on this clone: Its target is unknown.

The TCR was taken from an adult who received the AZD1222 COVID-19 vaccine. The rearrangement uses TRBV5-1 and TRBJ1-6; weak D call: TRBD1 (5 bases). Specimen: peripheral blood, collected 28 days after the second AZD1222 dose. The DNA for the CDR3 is TGCGCCAGCAGCGACCAGGGAAGTGGGAATTCACCCCTCCACTTT. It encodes CASSDQGSGNSPLHF.